The 3 T cell receptor beta chains below were found in one sample sequenced in a study of CD8 T cells in Susac syndrome. Random hexamers were used to reverse transcribe an amount of about 0.45 to 1 ug RNA. TCRdb called the immunoSEQ multiplex PCR reads again in MiXCR, with one record for every CDR3 protein. This table holds a few hundred thousand distinct CDR3 sequences, over 75% found once. Material: CD8+ T cells from PBMCs. The receptors shown here come from a human donor with multiple sclerosis.

This clonotype was observed once. The chain has TRBV4-3 and TRBJ1-4, with TRBD1 matching over 7 bases. This CDR3 is built from 15 residues. The germline gives CDR1 LGHNA, CDR2 YSLEER. The J segment lost 7 bases and the V segment lost 0 bases, leaving 5 bases of the junction unmatched. The CDR3 DNA reads as TGCGCCAGCAGCCAAGAAGGGACAGTAGGTGAAAAACTGTTTTTT. Its protein is CASSQEGTVGEKLFF.

This chain connects TRBV30 to TRBJ2-2; 15 bases are a match to TRBD2. This CDR3 region has 15 residues. Looked up from germline, CDR1 is GTSNPN and CDR2 is SVGIG (reference sequence). V was clipped by 8 bases and J by 6 bases; unmatched bases: 7. CDR3 sequence reads: CAGLAGGQGPGELFF. Here the CDR3 DNA reads TGTGCCGGACTAGCGGGAGGGCAAGGGCCCGGGGAGCTGTTTTTT.

This chain connects TRBV29-1 to TRBJ2-6; TRBD2 agrees at 7 bases. This CDR3 contains 16 residues. Germline CDR1 reads SQVTM; CDR2 reads ANQGSEA. Losses at the gene ends were 4 bases for V and 2 bases for J; bases not matched to a gene: 8. The DNA of the CDR3 is TGCAGCGTTGTGGGTGGGAGGGCCCCTGGGGCCAACGTCCTGACTTTC. Amino acid sequence: CSVVGGRAPGANVLTF.